Below are 20 T cell receptor beta chains sequenced from a single sample in a study of T-cell reconstitution after alpha-beta-depleted transplantation in children. The TCRbeta library was prepared with unique molecular identifiers. One entry per CDR3 protein results from TCRdb running MiXCR on the PCR reads. The table records 200,000 to 300,000 distinct CDR3 sequences, more than 20% of them present only once. Specimen: PBMCs, collected before TCRalphabeta/CD19-depleted stem cell transplant. The receptors originated from a girl aged 2 to 9 with Fanconi anemia, due to receive a stem cell transplant.

This clonotype was seen a few times. V gene TRBV29-1 combines with J gene TRBJ2-7; D gene uncertain. The CDR3 has 13 residues. The ends were cut back, 6 bases at V and 2 bases at J, with 14 bases in the middle. Germline CDR1 and CDR2: SQVTM and ANQGSEA. The CDR3 sequence is CSVGGVLTYEQYF. As DNA, the CDR3 is TGCAGCGTGGGTGGAGTTCTCACCTACGAGCAGTACTTC.

This clonotype has just a few counts. This chain links TRBV4-1 with TRBJ2-1, with D unclear. CDR1 is MGHRA, CDR2 YSYEKL, per germline. CDR3 length: 15 residues. Trimming stripped 3 bases from V and 7 bases from J, with 16 bases between. CDR3 DNA sequence: TGCGCCAGCAGCCAGATATCATCCCTAGGGAATGAGCAGTTCTTC. This encodes CASSQISSLGNEQFF.

The rearrangement links TRBV7-6 to TRBJ2-5; 10 nucleotides match TRBD2. Germline V gene lookup returns CDR1 SGHVS and CDR2 FNYEAQ. The V and J ends lost 1 base and 4 bases, in that order; junction bases with no gene match: 6. CDR3 size: 16 residues. The CDR3 sequence: CASSLGSGRGRETQYF. CDR3 coding DNA: TGTGCCAGCAGCTTAGGAAGCGGGAGGGGTCGAGAGACCCAGTACTTC.

This clonotype was recorded many times. The chain joins TRBV12-3 or TRBV12-4 to TRBJ2-4, with TRBD1 matching over 7 bases. V lost 6 bases, J lost 2 bases, and 7 bases stayed unmatched. This CDR3 comprises 15 residues. CDR3 protein: CASRPDRITKNIQYF. Here the CDR3 DNA reads TGTGCCAGCAGACCGGACAGGATAACCAAAAACATTCAGTACTTC.

CDR3 DNA sequence: TGCAGCGGGGAACAGGGCCACGAGCAGTACTTC. Residues: CSGEQGHEQYF. The rearrangement links TRBV29-1 to TRBJ2-7; tentatively, D is TRBD1 (6 bases). V lost 7 bases to trimming and J lost 5 bases, with 12 bases between them. Per germline, CDR1 SQVTM and CDR2 ANQGSEA. This CDR3 comprises 11 residues.

In its sample, this clonotype was seen many times. This chain uses TRBV11-2 with TRBJ2-7; perhaps D is TRBD1 or TRBD2 (5 bases each). The CDR3 sequence is 13 residues long. CDR1 and CDR2 (germline): SGHAT, FQNNGV. Trimming stripped 5 bases from V and 3 bases from J, with 11 bases between. The CDR3: CASSRAGGYEQYF. The CDR3 coding sequence is TGTGCCAGCAGCCGGGCTGGGGGCTACGAGCAGTACTTC.

This clonotype was observed many times. The V gene is TRBV25-1, the J gene TRBJ2-1, with a weak D call TRBD2 (6 bases). This CDR3 spans 13 amino acids. Looked up from germline, CDR1 is MGHDK and CDR2 is SYGVNS. The ends were cut back, 4 bases at V and 9 bases at J, with 13 bases in the middle. The CDR3 is CASSARLVTEQFF. The CDR3 nucleotides read TGTGCCAGCAGTGCCAGACTAGTCACTGAGCAGTTCTTC.

This chain joins TRBV20-1 and TRBJ2-1, with D unresolved. The V end was cut by 4 bases, the J end by 8 bases, with 6 bases between. Germline-derived CDR1 and CDR2 are DFQATT and SNEGSKA (reference sequence). This CDR3 region has 10 residues. As DNA, the CDR3 is TGCAGTGCTATTTCGGATGAGCAGTTCTTC. Protein product: CSAISDEQFF.

The chain carries TRBV11-2 and TRBJ2-5, with 8 nucleotides matching TRBD2. Germline V gene sequence: CDR1 SGHAT, CDR2 FQNNGV. The CDR3 is made up of 18 amino acids. V lost 3 bases, J lost 2 bases, and 14 bases stayed unmatched. CDR3 in amino acids: CASSLHIREGRKQETQYF. CDR3 nucleotide sequence: TGTGCCAGCAGCTTGCATATTCGGGAGGGACGGAAACAAGAGACCCAGTACTTC. Based on the CDR3 plus reference TRBV11-2 and TRBJ2-5, the full variable domain is EAGVAQSPRYKIIEKRQSVAFWCNPISGHATLYWYQQILGQGPKLLIQFQNNGVVDDSQLPKDRFSAERLKGVDSTLKIQPAKLEDSAVYLCASSLHIREGRKQETQYFGPGTRLLVL.

This clonotype was counted at least ten times. This chain joins TRBV12-3 or TRBV12-4 and TRBJ2-5; the match to TRBD2 covers 10 bases. This CDR3 is built from 14 residues. Germline trimming cut 7 bases from V and 8 bases from J; bases unmatched to any gene: 10. Here the CDR3 reads CASTAGGQWGTQYF. CDR3 DNA sequence: TGTGCCAGCACAGCGGGGGGGCAGTGGGGAACCCAGTACTTC.

This chain joins TRBV7-8 and TRBJ2-7; 7 bases align to TRBD1. CDR3 length: 14 amino acids. The germline V gene has CDR1 SGHVS and CDR2 FQNEAQ. Unmatched junction bases numbered 4, after V lost 3 bases and J lost 2 bases. The CDR3 bases are TGTGCCAGCAGCTTGGACAGGCCTGCCTACGAGCAGTACTTC. Protein: CASSLDRPAYEQYF.

Ten or more counts support this clonotype. DNA for the CDR3: TGCAGTGCTCTAAGAACAGGGGAAGAGCGCCACGAGCAGTACTTC. Translating it yields CSALRTGEERHEQYF. This rearrangement joins TRBV20-1 to TRBJ2-7; 7 nucleotides match TRBD1. The CDR3 has 15 amino acids. Germline-derived CDR1 and CDR2 are DFQATT and SNEGSKA (reference sequence). Trimming removed 5 bases from V and 5 bases from J; junction bases left unmatched: 15.

This clonotype turned up a few times. Here the CDR3 DNA reads TGTGCCACCAGCAGAGATCTTCACGCAGGCACAGATACGCAGTATTTT. Protein product: CATSRDLHAGTDTQYF. The chain recombines TRBV15 with TRBJ2-3; D gene ambiguous. This CDR3 region has 16 residues. Deletions cut 0 bases from V and 1 base from J, with 11 bases between. The germline CDR1 and CDR2 sequences are LNHNV and YYDKDF (reference sequence). The variable domain in full, with the rest retrieved from reference TRBV15 and TRBJ2-3, is DAMVIQNPRYQVTQFGKPVTLSCSQTLNHNVMYWYQQKSSQAPKLLFHYYDKDFNNEADTPDNFQSRRPNTSFCFLDIRSPGLGDTAMYLCATSRDLHAGTDTQYFGPGTRLTVL.

This clonotype was seen more than once but under ten times. The chain recombines TRBV2 with TRBJ2-7; D unresolved. The V and J ends lost 4 bases and 0 bases respectively, with 10 bases between them. Germline-derived CDR1 and CDR2 are SNHLY and FYNNEI. The CDR3 is 14 residues long. The CDR3 loop is CASSVGSSSYEQYF. In nucleotides, the CDR3 is TGTGCCAGCAGTGTGGGCAGTAGCTCCTACGAGCAGTACTTC.

This clonotype was counted at least ten times. J is TRBJ2-3 and V is TRBV12-3 or TRBV12-4, with 11 bases that match TRBD2. CDR3 length: 16 residues. J gave up 3 bases and V 6 bases, and 8 bases lay outside the gene matches. The CDR3 reads CASSQLAGGLTDTQYF. Here the CDR3 DNA reads TGTGCCAGCAGCCAATTAGCGGGGGGGCTTACAGATACGCAGTATTTT.

The chain joins TRBV6-1 to TRBJ1-1; D uncertain. There are 14 residues in the CDR3. Trimming shortened V by 0 bases and J by 5 bases, and 10 bases separated the two germline ends. Germline V gene data show CDR1 as MNHNS and CDR2 as SASEGT. Here the CDR3 reads CASSEAGFRTEAFF. The CDR3 nucleotides are TGTGCCAGCAGTGAAGCGGGCTTTCGGACTGAAGCTTTCTTT.

The gene calls are TRBV28 and TRBJ2-5; 9 bases fit TRBD1. Germline CDR1 reads MDHEN; CDR2 reads SYDVKM. The CDR3 totals 13 residues. V lost 4 bases and J lost 5; bases outside the gene matches: 2. Here the CDR3 reads CASSWDRDETQYF. CDR3 in DNA: TGTGCCAGCAGTTGGGACAGGGACGAGACCCAGTACTTC.

This clonotype was picked up a small number of times. The chain links TRBV29-1 to TRBJ2-4, with TRBD1 identical over 7 bases. The CDR3 extends over 14 amino acids. Germline V lookup: CDR1 SQVTM, CDR2 ANQGSEA. J gave up 9 bases and V 0 bases, and 8 bases lay outside the gene matches. In DNA form, the CDR3 reads TGCAGCGTTGAAGAGTTAGACAGGGTGGGCATTCAGTACTTC. Encoded protein: CSVEELDRVGIQYF.

This clonotype was counted at least ten times. The chain carries TRBV7-2 and TRBJ1-1, with 7 bases that match TRBD1. The CDR3 sequence is 14 residues long. Germline loops: CDR1 SGHTA, CDR2 FQGNSA. The ends lost 1 base at V and 1 base at J; junction bases unmatched: 0. The CDR3 sequence: CASSLDRGNTEAFF. For the CDR3, the DNA is TGTGCCAGCAGCTTAGACAGGGGGAACACTGAAGCTTTCTTT.

V gene TRBV5-1 combines with J gene TRBJ2-1, with 10 bases identical to TRBD1. J was trimmed by 9 bases and V by 3 bases; bases with no gene match: 3. Germline V gives CDR1 SGHRS, CDR2 YFSETQ. The CDR3 contains 13 residues. CDR3 nucleotide sequence: TGCGCCAGCAGCTGGGACAGGGGCGGTGAGCAGTTCTTC. Translation: CASSWDRGGEQFF.